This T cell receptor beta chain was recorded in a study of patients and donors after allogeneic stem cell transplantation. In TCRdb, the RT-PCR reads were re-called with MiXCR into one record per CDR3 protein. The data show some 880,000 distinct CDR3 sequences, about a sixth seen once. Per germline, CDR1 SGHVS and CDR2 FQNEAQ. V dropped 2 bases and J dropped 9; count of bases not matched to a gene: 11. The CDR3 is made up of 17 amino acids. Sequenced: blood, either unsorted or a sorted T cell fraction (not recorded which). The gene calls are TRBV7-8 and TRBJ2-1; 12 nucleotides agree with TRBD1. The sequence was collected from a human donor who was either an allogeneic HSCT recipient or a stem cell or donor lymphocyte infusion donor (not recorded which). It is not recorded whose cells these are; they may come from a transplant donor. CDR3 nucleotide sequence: TGTGCCAGCAGCTTAAGGTGGGACAGGGGGCGCGGTGGTGAGCAGTTCTTC. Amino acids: CASSLRWDRGRGGEQFF.